This T cell receptor (beta chain) was retrieved from a study of metastatic and nonmetastatic thyroid tumors. Background on the study: Samples came from malignant and benign thyroid patients, and repertoires were compared across blood and tumor or nodule tissue.

The CDR3 is made up of 18 amino acids. Germline lookup yields CDR1 MDHEN and CDR2 SYDVKM. V lost 10 bases, J lost 0 bases, and 17 bases stayed unmatched. Patients had received no treatment of any kind before thyroid surgery. This clone was counted ten times or more. What it recognizes is unknown. Per the original data handling: For papillary thyroid cancer, a distant-metastasis classifier was constructed from CDR3 differences observed across clinicopathological groups. TCRdb re-called clones via MiXCR from the PCR reads. The V and J calls were determined by TCRdb, not by the authors. The sample holds about 25,000 clones, more than 10% seen once. Regarding the study as a whole: As reported, TCR beta diversity in blood and tumor was significantly higher in malignant thyroid tumors than in benign nodules.

The rearrangement uses TRBV28 and TRBJ2-4; TRBD1 matches at 8 bases. The receptor comes from a female donor with papillary thyroid cancer or a benign thyroid nodule (not recorded which). Some clones in this sample may be carry-over from other donors' samples. Sequencing was carried out using blood. The CDR3 is CATSFDRGFPIAKNIQYF. The CDR3 DNA follows: TGTGCCACCTCGTTTGACAGGGGATTCCCAATAGCCAAAAACATTCAGTACTTC.